This paragraph reports one T cell receptor beta chain. No antigen is known for it. CDR1 is MNHEY, CDR2 SVGAGI, per germline. The ends were cut back, 4 bases at V and 0 bases at J, with 15 bases in the middle. This CDR3 contains 16 residues. The data were taken from a study of vaccination and CD4 T cells after COVID-19. Regarding treatment: roughly 11-day PBMC culture with coronavirus spike peptide pools or control peptides (ViraFEST assay). Scientists ran DNA taken from cultured CD4+ T cells through the Oncomine TCR Beta short-read assay for sequencing. TCRdb processed the PCR reads anew with MiXCR; each CDR3 protein has one entry. The data contain roughly 20,000 distinct CDR3 sequences, approximately 31% of them seen just once; the ten biggest clones take up 15%.

Material for sequencing was cultured CD4+ T cells from blood. This receptor was obtained from a human donor with COVID-19. The chain carries TRBV6-5 and TRBJ1-1; D perhaps matches TRBD1 (5 bases). CDR3 residues: CASSFMRGFMNTEAFF. DNA of the CDR3: TGTGCCAGCAGTTTCATGAGGGGTTTCATGAACACTGAAGCTTTCTTT.